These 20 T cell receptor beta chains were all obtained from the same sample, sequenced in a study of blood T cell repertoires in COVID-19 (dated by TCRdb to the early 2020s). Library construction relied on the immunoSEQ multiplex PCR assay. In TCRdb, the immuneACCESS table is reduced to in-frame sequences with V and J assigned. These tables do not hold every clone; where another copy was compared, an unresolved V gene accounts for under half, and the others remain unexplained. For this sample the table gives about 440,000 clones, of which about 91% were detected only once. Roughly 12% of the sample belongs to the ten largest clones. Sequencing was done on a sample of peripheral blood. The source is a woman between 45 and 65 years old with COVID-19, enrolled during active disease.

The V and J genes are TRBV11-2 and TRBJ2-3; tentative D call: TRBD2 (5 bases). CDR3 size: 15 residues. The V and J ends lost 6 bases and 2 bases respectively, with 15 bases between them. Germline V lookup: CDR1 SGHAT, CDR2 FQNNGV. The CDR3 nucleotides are TGTGCCAGCAGACCTAACGGGATTTACACAGATACGCAGTATTTT. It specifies CASRPNGIYTDTQYF.

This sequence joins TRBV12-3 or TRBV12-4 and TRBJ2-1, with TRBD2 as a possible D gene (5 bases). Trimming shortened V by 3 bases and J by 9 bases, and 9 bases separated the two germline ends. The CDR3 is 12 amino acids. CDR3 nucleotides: TGTGCCAGCAGTTTCACTAGAGGTGAGCAGTTCTTC. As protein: CASSFTRGEQFF.

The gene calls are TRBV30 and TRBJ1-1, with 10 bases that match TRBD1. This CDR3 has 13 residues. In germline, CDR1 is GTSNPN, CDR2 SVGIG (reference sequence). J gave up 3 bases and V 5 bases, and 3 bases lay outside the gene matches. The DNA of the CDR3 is TGTGCCTGGGACAGGGGGCGCGACACTGAAGCTTTCTTT. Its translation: CAWDRGRDTEAFF.

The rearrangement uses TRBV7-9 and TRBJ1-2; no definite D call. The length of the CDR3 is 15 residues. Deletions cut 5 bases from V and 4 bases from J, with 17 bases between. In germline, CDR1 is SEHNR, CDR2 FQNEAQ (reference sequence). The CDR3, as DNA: TGTGCCAGCAGCCCCTTCTACGGGATACCCTATGGCTACACCTTC. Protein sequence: CASSPFYGIPYGYTF.

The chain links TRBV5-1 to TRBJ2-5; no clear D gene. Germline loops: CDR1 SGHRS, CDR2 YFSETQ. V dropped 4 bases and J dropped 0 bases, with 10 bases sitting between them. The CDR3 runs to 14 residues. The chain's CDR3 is CASSLRLDQETQYF. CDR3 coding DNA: TGCGCCAGCAGCCTCCGACTGGACCAAGAGACCCAGTACTTC.

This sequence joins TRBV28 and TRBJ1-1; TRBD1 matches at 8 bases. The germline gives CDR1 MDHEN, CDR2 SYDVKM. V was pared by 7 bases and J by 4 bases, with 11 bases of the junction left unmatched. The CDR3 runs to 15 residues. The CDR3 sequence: CASTDPGGGSTEAFF. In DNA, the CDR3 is TGTGCCAGCACCGATCCAGGGGGCGGGAGCACTGAAGCTTTCTTT.

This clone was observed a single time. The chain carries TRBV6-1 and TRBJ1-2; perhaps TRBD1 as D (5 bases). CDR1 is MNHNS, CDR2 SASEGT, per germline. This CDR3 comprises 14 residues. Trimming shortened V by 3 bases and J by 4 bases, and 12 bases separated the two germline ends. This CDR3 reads CASSDVRQLYGYTF. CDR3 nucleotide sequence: TGTGCCAGCAGTGACGTTCGACAGCTCTATGGCTACACCTTC.

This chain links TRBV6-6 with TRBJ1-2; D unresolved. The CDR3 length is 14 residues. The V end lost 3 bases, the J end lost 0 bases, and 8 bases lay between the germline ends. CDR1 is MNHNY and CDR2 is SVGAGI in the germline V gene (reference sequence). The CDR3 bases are TGTGCCAGCAGTTATGACGGAGCTAACTATGGCTACACCTTC. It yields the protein CASSYDGANYGYTF.

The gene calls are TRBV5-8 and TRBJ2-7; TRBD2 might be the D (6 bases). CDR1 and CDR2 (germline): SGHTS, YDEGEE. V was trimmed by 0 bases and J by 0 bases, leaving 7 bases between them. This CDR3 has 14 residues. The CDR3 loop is CASSLAGGSYEQYF. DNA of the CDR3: TGTGCCAGCAGCTTGGCCGGGGGCTCCTACGAGCAGTACTTC.

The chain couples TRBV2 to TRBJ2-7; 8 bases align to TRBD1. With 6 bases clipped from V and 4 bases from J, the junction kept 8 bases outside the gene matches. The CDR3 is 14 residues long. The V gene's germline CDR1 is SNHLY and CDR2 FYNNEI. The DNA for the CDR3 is TGTGCCAGCAGCTATGACAGGGGACCTTACGAGCAGTACTTC. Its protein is CASSYDRGPYEQYF.

The CDR3 DNA reads TGCGCCAGCAGACCTCCACCGGGACTTATCCGGGAAGATACGCAGTATTTT. It codes for CASRPPPGLIREDTQYF. The genes are TRBV5-1 and TRBJ2-3, with a possible D match to TRBD2 (6 bases). Germline CDR1 reads SGHRS; CDR2 reads YFSETQ. CDR3 length: 17 residues. V was shortened by 5 bases and J by 5 bases, with 24 bases between the two germline ends.

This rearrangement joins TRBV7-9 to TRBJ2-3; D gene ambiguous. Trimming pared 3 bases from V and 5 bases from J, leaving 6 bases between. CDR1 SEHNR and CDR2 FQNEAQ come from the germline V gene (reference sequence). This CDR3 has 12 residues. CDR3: CASSFSRDTQYF. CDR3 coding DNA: TGTGCCAGCAGCTTTTCTAGAGATACGCAGTATTTT.

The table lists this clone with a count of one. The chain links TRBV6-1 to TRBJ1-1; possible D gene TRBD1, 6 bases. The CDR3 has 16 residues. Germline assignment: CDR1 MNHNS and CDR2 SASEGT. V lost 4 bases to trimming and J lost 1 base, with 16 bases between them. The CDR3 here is CASSAWSGATNTEAFF. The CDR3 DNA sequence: TGTGCCAGCAGTGCCTGGTCAGGGGCCACGAACACTGAAGCTTTCTTT.

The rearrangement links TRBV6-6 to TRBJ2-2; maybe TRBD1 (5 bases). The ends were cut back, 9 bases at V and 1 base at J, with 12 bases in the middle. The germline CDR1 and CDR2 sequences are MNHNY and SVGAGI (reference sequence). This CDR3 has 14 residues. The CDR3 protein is CARGSRENTGELFF. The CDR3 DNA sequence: TGTGCCAGGGGATCCAGGGAGAACACCGGGGAGCTGTTTTTT.

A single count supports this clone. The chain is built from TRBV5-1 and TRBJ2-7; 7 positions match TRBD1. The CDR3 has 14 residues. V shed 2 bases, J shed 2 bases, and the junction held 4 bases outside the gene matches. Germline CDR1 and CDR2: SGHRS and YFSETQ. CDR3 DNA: TGCGCCAGCAGCTTCGACAGGGCCGCCTACGAGCAGTACTTC. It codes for CASSFDRAAYEQYF.

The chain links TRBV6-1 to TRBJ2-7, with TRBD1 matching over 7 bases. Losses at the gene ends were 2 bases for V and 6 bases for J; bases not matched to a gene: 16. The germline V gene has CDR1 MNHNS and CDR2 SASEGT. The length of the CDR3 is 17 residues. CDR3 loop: CASSEMPGQARGSEQYF. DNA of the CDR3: TGTGCCAGCAGTGAAATGCCAGGACAGGCTCGGGGTTCCGAGCAGTACTTC.

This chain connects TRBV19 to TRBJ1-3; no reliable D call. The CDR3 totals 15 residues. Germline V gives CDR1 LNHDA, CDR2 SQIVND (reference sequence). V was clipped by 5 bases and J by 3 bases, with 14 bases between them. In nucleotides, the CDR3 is TGTGCCAGTAGTCGGGAGGCTATAGGTGGAAACACCATATATTTT. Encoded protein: CASSREAIGGNTIYF. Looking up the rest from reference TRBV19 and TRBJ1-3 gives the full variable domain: DGGITQSPKYLFRKEGQNVTLSCEQNLNHDAMYWYRQDPGQGLRLIYYSQIVNDFQKGDIAEGYSVSREKKESFPLTVTSAQKNPTAFYLCASSREAIGGNTIYFGEGSWLTVV.

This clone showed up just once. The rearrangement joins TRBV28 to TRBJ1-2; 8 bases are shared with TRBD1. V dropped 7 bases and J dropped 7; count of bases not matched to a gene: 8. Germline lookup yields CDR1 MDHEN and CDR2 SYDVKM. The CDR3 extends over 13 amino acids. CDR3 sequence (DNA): TGTGCCAGCACCCGCCAGGGGGCGACTGGCTACACCTTC. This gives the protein CASTRQGATGYTF.

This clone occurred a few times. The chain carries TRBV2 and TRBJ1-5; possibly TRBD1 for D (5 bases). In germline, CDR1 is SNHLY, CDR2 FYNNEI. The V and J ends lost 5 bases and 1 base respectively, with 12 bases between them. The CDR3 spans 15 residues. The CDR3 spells CASSFGRQSNQPQHF. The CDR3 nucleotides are TGTGCCAGCAGTTTCGGGAGACAGAGCAATCAGCCCCAGCATTTT. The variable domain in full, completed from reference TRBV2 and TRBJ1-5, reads EPEVTQTPSHQVTQMGQEVILRCVPISNHLYFYWYRQILGQKVEFLVSFYNNEISEKSEIFDDQFSVERPDGSNFTLKIRSTKLEDSAMYFCASSFGRQSNQPQHFGDGTRLSIL.

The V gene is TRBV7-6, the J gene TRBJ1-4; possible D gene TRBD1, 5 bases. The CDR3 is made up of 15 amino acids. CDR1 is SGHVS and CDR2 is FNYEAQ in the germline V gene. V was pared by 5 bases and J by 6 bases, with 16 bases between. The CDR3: CASSLDRNPDEKLFF. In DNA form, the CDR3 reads TGTGCCAGCAGCCTTGACAGAAACCCTGATGAAAAACTGTTTTTT.